These 20 T cell receptor beta chains originate from one sample sequenced in a study of OX40 agonist ivuxolimab in advanced cancers. The method was immunoSEQ multiplex PCR; TCRdb's version includes in-frame clones alone and lacks a portion of them. The data show about 17,000 clones, 83% seen once. This material consisted of CD4+ or CD8+ T cells sorted from blood, taken in a trial of the OX40 agonist ivuxolimab. The receptors originated from an adult with an advanced solid tumor such as melanoma, head and neck, liver or kidney cancer.

The chain joins TRBV9 to TRBJ2-1, with D unclear. This CDR3 comprises 12 residues. V was shortened by 2 bases and J by 7 bases, with 7 bases between the two germline ends. CDR1 and CDR2 from the germline V gene are SGDLS and YYNGEE. In DNA form, the CDR3 reads TGTGCCAGCAGCGTGTCAGAAAATGAGCAGTTCTTC. It is translated as CASSVSENEQFF.

The chain combines TRBV28 with TRBJ2-5, with D possibly being TRBD2 (5 bases). The CDR3 spans 16 residues. Germline lookup yields CDR1 MDHEN and CDR2 SYDVKM. The V gene lost 3 bases and the J gene lost 4 bases, with 18 bases spanning the gap. In nucleotides, the CDR3 is TGTGCCAGCAGTTTCTGGCACCAGAGAGGGTTAGAGACCCAGTACTTC. Translation: CASSFWHQRGLETQYF.

The rearrangement joins TRBV5-1 to TRBJ1-6; a possible D gene is TRBD1 (5 bases). V was cut by 0 bases and J by 8 bases, with 12 bases left in between. Germline V CDR1 and CDR2: SGHRS, YFSETQ. The length of the CDR3 is 15 residues. CDR3 nucleotide sequence: TGCGCCAGCAGCTTGGAGGCGGGGGGGGATTCACCCCTCCACTTT. This gives the protein CASSLEAGGDSPLHF.

Here the CDR3 reads CASSLDSGRTDTGELFF. CDR3 coding DNA: TGTGCCAGCAGCTTAGATAGCGGGAGGACGGACACCGGGGAGCTGTTTTTT. The chain links TRBV7-2 to TRBJ2-2; TRBD2 agrees at 10 bases. The germline V gene encodes CDR1 SGHTA and CDR2 FQGNSA. Losses at the gene ends were 1 base for V and 3 bases for J; bases not matched to a gene: 5. The CDR3 contains 17 residues.

The chain couples TRBV5-6 to TRBJ2-2, with 9 bases identical to TRBD1. V shed 5 bases, J shed 6 bases, and the junction held 8 bases outside the gene matches. The CDR3 loop spans 15 amino acids. Germline CDR1 and CDR2: SGHDT and YYEEEE. In nucleotides, the CDR3 is TGTGCCAGCAGGGTGGGACAGGGATTGGCCGGGGAGCTGTTTTTT. Its protein is CASRVGQGLAGELFF.

The genes are TRBV6-4 and TRBJ2-3; TRBD2 matches at 11 bases. This CDR3 comprises 16 residues. Germline V gene sequence: CDR1 MRHNA, CDR2 SNTAGT. The V and J ends lost 8 bases and 4 bases, in that order; junction bases with no gene match: 11. CDR3 loop: CASAPTSGRQADTQYF. In DNA, the CDR3 is TGTGCCAGCGCCCCAACTAGCGGGAGACAGGCAGATACGCAGTATTTT.

The chain combines TRBV21-1 with TRBJ1-1; TRBD1 is taken as the D call from the table, unchecked against the DNA. TRBV21-1 is described as a pseudogene. There are 12 residues in the CDR3. The CDR3 DNA sequence: TGTGCCAGAGAGACAGGGGTGACTGAAGCTTTCTTT. This gives the protein CARETGVTEAFF.

Worth noting for this clone: Different DNA sequences within this sample yield the same CDR3. The genes are TRBV20-1 and TRBJ1-1, with D tentatively TRBD1 (6 bases). This CDR3 has 11 residues. V was trimmed by 5 bases and J by 3 bases, leaving 7 bases between them. Germline V gene data show CDR1 as DFQATT and CDR2 as SNEGSKA (reference sequence). The CDR3 loop reads CSAEGDTEAFF. In nucleotides, the CDR3 is TGCAGTGCTGAGGGGGACACTGAAGCTTTCTTT.

The V call is TRBV2, the J call TRBJ1-5, with unresolved D. The CDR3 spans 15 residues. CDR1 and CDR2 (germline): SNHLY, FYNNEI. With 1 base removed from V and 7 bases from J, the gap between germline ends came to 14 bases. Written as DNA, the CDR3 is TGTGCCAGCAGTGAAGAGACACCAGGAGTCCAGCCCCAGCATTTT. Amino acid sequence: CASSEETPGVQPQHF.

The gene calls are TRBV30 and TRBJ1-2; a weak D match, TRBD1 (5 bases). V was cut by 3 bases and J by 4 bases, with 9 bases left in between. Germline V gene sequence: CDR1 GTSNPN, CDR2 SVGIG (reference sequence). The CDR3 has 12 residues. The CDR3 sequence is CAWRKGPYGYTF. In DNA, the CDR3 is TGTGCCTGGAGGAAGGGACCCTATGGCTACACCTTC.

This clone was recorded a few times. The rearrangement uses TRBV4-1 and TRBJ2-1; D not certain. The CDR3 is made up of 12 amino acids. Germline values: CDR1 MGHRA, CDR2 YSYEKL. V lost 4 bases, J lost 9 bases, and 10 bases lay in between. CDR3: CASSPGSGEQFF. CDR3 in DNA: TGCGCCAGCAGCCCAGGCTCGGGTGAGCAGTTCTTC.

This clone was seen more than once but under ten times. This chain links TRBV11-2 with TRBJ2-1; 10 bases align to TRBD2. Trimming removed 2 bases from V and 8 bases from J; junction bases left unmatched: 12. CDR3 size: 17 residues. Germline values: CDR1 SGHAT, CDR2 FQNNGV. CDR3 nucleotides: TGTGCCAGCAGCTTAAGGAGAAGCGGGAGGGGGACCCATGAGCAGTTCTTC. Encoded protein: CASSLRRSGRGTHEQFF.

The chain joins TRBV28 to TRBJ2-7; D is unresolved. Trimming removed 4 bases at V and 0 bases at J, with 13 bases between. The CDR3 consists of 15 residues. Germline V gene data show CDR1 as MDHEN and CDR2 as SYDVKM. The CDR3 DNA is TGTGCCAGCAGTTACACGAGGTACGGCTCCTACGAGCAGTACTTC. It codes for CASSYTRYGSYEQYF.

The V call is TRBV19, the J call TRBJ2-5, with TRBD2 as a possible D gene (6 bases). V shed 4 bases and J shed 5 bases, with 17 bases lying between them. This CDR3 is built from 15 residues. CDR1 and CDR2 (germline): LNHDA, SQIVND (reference sequence). CDR3 protein: CASSKKQAGGETQYF. CDR3 sequence (DNA): TGTGCCAGTAGTAAAAAGCAGGCAGGAGGGGAGACCCAGTACTTC.

The chain carries TRBV2 and TRBJ2-3; 14 nucleotides line up with TRBD2. The CDR3 loop spans 17 amino acids. Germline V gene data show CDR1 as SNHLY and CDR2 as FYNNEI. Trimming at V came to 6 bases and at J to 3 bases, leaving 8 bases not matched to a gene. The CDR3 bases are TGTGCCAGCAGGCGTATTAGGACTAGCGGGAGGACAGATACGCAGTATTTT. It encodes CASRRIRTSGRTDTQYF.

As for this clone: It is likely a read error, because the conserved phenylalanine at the end of the CDR3 is missing. The limits of the CDR3 on the DNA are not certain, so only TCRdb's listed CDR3 is given. This chain links TRBV4-3 with TRBJ1-1. Per the germline V gene, CDR1 is LGHNA and CDR2 is YSLEER. Counting both end residues, the CDR3 totals 10 amino acids. CDR3 sequence: CASSQEMGSV.

The chain links TRBV6-5 to TRBJ2-7; 7 bases fit TRBD2. Germline CDR1 is MNHEY and CDR2 is SVGAGI. The CDR3 loop spans 15 amino acids. The J segment lost 1 base and the V segment lost 7 bases, leaving 10 bases of the junction unmatched. The CDR3 reads CASTLTSSGSYEQYF. The DNA for the CDR3 is TGTGCCAGCACCTTGACTAGCAGTGGGTCCTACGAGCAGTACTTC.

This sequence joins TRBV9 and TRBJ1-6; 9 nucleotides line up with TRBD1. Germline assignment: CDR1 SGDLS and CDR2 YYNGEE. This CDR3 region has 14 residues. V lost 4 bases to trimming and J lost 10 bases; unmatched junction nucleotides: 6. The CDR3 sequence: CASSSGQGLSPLHF. In DNA, the CDR3 is TGTGCCAGCAGCTCCGGACAGGGGCTCTCACCCCTCCACTTT.

The DNA for the CDR3 is TGTGCCAGCAGCTTAGTCCTAGCGGGAGGGGCGAGTGGGACCCAGTACTTC. It translates to CASSLVLAGGASGTQYF. This chain connects TRBV7-2 to TRBJ2-5, with TRBD2 identical over 12 bases. There are 17 residues in the CDR3. With V trimmed by 1 base and J by 7 bases, 10 bases remained unmatched. CDR1 is SGHTA, CDR2 FQGNSA, per germline.

V usage is TRBV2 and J usage is TRBJ1-2; D not certain. The CDR3 length is 15 residues. Germline V lookup: CDR1 SNHLY, CDR2 FYNNEI. V lost 0 bases, J lost 8 bases, and 16 bases lay in between. The CDR3 DNA reads TGTGCCAGCAGTGAAGCGCCCGGGTCCTTGGGGGGCTACACCTTC. This gives the protein CASSEAPGSLGGYTF.